The clone carrying this T cell receptor (beta chain) came up a few times. This sample was taken from a study of patients and donors after allogeneic stem cell transplantation. MiXCR was run by TCRdb on the RT-PCR reads, yielding one entry per CDR3 protein. This table holds some 150,000 distinct CDR3 sequences, about two fifths found once. The germline V gene encodes CDR1 KGHDR and CDR2 SFDVKD. The CDR3 extends over 13 amino acids. Trimming left V 5 bases short and J 8 bases short, with 14 bases between. The sequence came from a human donor who was either an allogeneic HSCT recipient or a stem cell or donor lymphocyte infusion donor (not recorded which). It is not recorded whose cells these are; they may come from a transplant donor. The sequencing input was blood, either unsorted or a sorted T cell fraction (not recorded which). The chain carries TRBV24-1 and TRBJ1-2, with a tentative D call TRBD1 (5 bases). CDR3 amino acids: CATSGAGTLGYTF. CDR3 DNA sequence: TGTGCCACCAGTGGAGCCGGGACGCTCGGCTACACCTTC.